This T cell receptor (beta chain) was obtained from a study of radiotherapy plus CTLA-4 blockade in lung cancer. Study-level points and caveats: The study found tumor-derived TCR clones expanded in blood after radiotherapy plus ipilimumab.

The protocol was immunoSEQ multiplex PCR, while the TCRdb copy is restricted to in-frame clones and leaves out a portion. The profile covers 45,000 to 55,000 clones, with 70% to 90% appearing a single time and 7.8% taken by the ten largest. Germline V gene data show CDR1 as GTSNPN and CDR2 as SVGIG (reference sequence). The CDR3 sequence is 12 residues long. Trimming removed 5 bases at V and 2 bases at J, with 10 bases between. This clone was picked up a small number of times. Its target is unknown. The gene calls are TRBV30 and TRBJ2-7; D perhaps matches TRBD1 (6 bases). This clonotype was sampled from a human donor with non-small cell lung cancer whose response to radiotherapy plus ipilimumab could not be evaluated. The specimen was peripheral blood, collected from a patient treated with radiotherapy plus ipilimumab. The CDR3 region has the DNA TGTGCCTGGGAAAGGGGGACCTACGAGCAGTACTTC. This codes for CAWERGTYEQYF.